This TCR beta chain stems from a study of blood T cell repertoires in COVID-19. Using immunoSEQ multiplex PCR, the repertoire was profiled, and TCRdb retains in-frame clones only, with some absent. This table has tens of thousands of clones, around 82% appearing once. This clone was found a few times. The CDR3 extends over 14 amino acids. V was shortened by 0 bases and J by 3 bases, with 10 bases between the two germline ends. Per germline, CDR1 SGHDT and CDR2 YYEEEE. Sample: peripheral blood. This clonotype originated in a man older than 75 with active COVID-19. The genes are TRBV5-6 and TRBJ2-7; perhaps TRBD2 as D (6 bases). The CDR3 sequence is CASSLVGGIYEQYF. The CDR3, as DNA: TGTGCCAGCAGCTTGGTTGGGGGGATCTACGAGCAGTACTTC.